This T cell receptor (beta chain) was recovered during a study of spatial heterogeneity in lung cancer (dated by TCRdb to the late 2010s). Study-level background: Samples were obtained from over 70 patients with early-stage, untreated non-small cell lung cancer from the lung TRACERx cohort. Follow-up PBMC samples were sequenced whenever the samples were available, and the median time to follow-up was roughly 2 years after resection. Beta-chain transcripts were consistently detected in greater numbers than alpha-chain transcripts, which likely reflected higher beta-chain transcript abundance. In the raw uncorrected reads, each unique combination of TCR and UMI appeared more than ten times on average. TCR alpha and beta repertoires were quantitatively compared across multiple tumor regions, matched nontumor lung and blood in non-small cell lung cancer. TCR repertoire features were related to nonsynonymous mutation counts determined by whole-exome sequencing of tumor tissue. Both alpha and beta chains were TCR-sequenced in 200 to 250 tumor regions, 64 matched nontumor lung samples and roughly 54 PBMC samples obtained at surgery.

The time point label, read with the paper, signifies: blood at routine non-recurrence follow-up after resection. TCR sequencing used whole RNA extracted from tumor and nontumor lung tissue, or from cryopreserved PBMC samples, without cell sorting. Patients were selected for TCR sequencing only if sufficient RNA was available from at least two tumor regions. Concerning this clonotype itself: Its antigen is currently not known. Base qualities were left out, and no much larger clone turns up one base away.

Library creation used 5' RACE. The sequencer was a NextSeq 500. The TCR library protocol attached a unique molecular identifier to each TCR cDNA molecule to allow correction of PCR and sequencing errors. From the authors' description of their analysis: TCR identification, UMI-based error correction and CDR3 extraction were all carried out with Decombinator tools. Expanded TCRs were defined as those above a frequency of 2 per 1,000, corresponding to the top 1% of the tumor frequency distribution. Renyi diversity was calculated using the R vegan package after each repertoire was subsampled 100 times to 5,000 TCRs. CDR3 similarity networks were built from amino acid triplet string-kernel similarity, with CDR3s being connected when pairwise similarity was above 0.82. In-frame beta chains were kept once TCRdb had trimmed the public reads at Q25 with fastp and called clones with MiXCR. Every entry covers one CDR3 protein and lists the most common genes and DNA from its rows. TCRdb, not the authors, supplied the V and J calls. For this sample the table gives over 70,000 distinct CDR3 sequences, of which 8% to 9.5% were detected only once. The biggest ten clones account for more than 1.5% of the sample.

Overall results and qualifications from the work: Ubiquitous expanded tumor TCRs showed up in blood more often at tumor resection than at routine follow-up. Confirming at a functional level the hypothesis that regional TCRs recognize regional mutations was considered to require additional single-cell paired TCR alpha and beta sequencing. Comparisons of baseline and follow-up blood repertoires included only approximately 15 patients.

Compared with germline, V lacks 5 bases and J lacks 7 bases; bases without a gene match: 9. Measured from the cysteine to the phenylalanine, the CDR3 is 15 residues long. Only the CDR3 portion is preserved as DNA: 45 bases, with reading frame beginning at the first base. According to the germline V gene, CDR1 reads SGHTA and CDR2 reads FQGTGA. Sequenced material: PBMCs, taken at follow-up. The sequence is built from TRBV7-3 and TRBJ2-1; 9 central bases correspond to TRBD2. This TCR derives from a female donor with early-stage non-small cell lung cancer. The DNA sequence reads TGTGCCAGCAGCATAGCGGGAGAAGGGAGGAATGAGCAGTTCTTC. Its protein product is CASSIAGEGRNEQFF.